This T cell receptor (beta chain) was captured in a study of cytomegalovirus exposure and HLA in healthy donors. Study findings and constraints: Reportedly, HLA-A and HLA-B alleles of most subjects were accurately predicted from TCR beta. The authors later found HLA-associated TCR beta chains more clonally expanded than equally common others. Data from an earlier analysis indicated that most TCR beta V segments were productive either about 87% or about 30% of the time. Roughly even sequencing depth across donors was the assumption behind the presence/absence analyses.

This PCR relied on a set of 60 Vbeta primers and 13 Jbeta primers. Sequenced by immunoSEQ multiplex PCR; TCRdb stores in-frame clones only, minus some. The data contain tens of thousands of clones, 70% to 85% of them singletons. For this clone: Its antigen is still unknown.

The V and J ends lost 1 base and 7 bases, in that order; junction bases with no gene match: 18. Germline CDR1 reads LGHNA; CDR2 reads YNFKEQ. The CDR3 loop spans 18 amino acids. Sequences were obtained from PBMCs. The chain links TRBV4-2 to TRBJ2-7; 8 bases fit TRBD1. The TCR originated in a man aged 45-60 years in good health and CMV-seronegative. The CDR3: CASSQVTGQGHPSGEQYF. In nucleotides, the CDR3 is TGTGCCAGCAGCCAAGTGACCGGACAGGGCCATCCTTCGGGTGAGCAGTACTTC.